This TCR beta chain originates from a study of blood T cell repertoires in COVID-19. The wider study: The cDNA or gDNA used as material had been derived from T cells, B-cell-depleted T cells, or PBMCs.

Sequencing used immunoSEQ multiplex PCR; TCRdb keeps in-frame clones, though not all of them. The sample includes more than 50,000 clones, roughly four fifths of them seen just once. The germline V gene encodes CDR1 LGHNT and CDR2 FRNRAP. The CDR3 runs 13 residues. The V end was cut by 1 base, the J end by 4 bases, with 7 bases between. The chain employs TRBV12-5 and TRBJ2-5; D call uncertain. What was sequenced was peripheral blood. This receptor was taken from a woman aged 80 or older with acute or convalescent COVID-19. CDR3 nucleotide sequence: TGTGCTAGTGGTTTGGCCCATGTAGAGACCCAGTACTTC. It yields the protein CASGLAHVETQYF.